The 6 T cell receptor beta chains reported below all come from one sample, sequenced in a study of blood T cell repertoires in COVID-19. The protocol was immunoSEQ multiplex PCR, while the TCRdb copy is restricted to in-frame clones and leaves out a portion. The repertoire consists of roughly 230,000 clones, with approximately 91% occurring once and the leading ten covering 0.8% to 0.95%. Material for sequencing was peripheral blood. The receptors were gathered from a man in his thirties or forties with COVID-19, enrolled during active disease.

The chain is built from TRBV19 and TRBJ1-5, with D maybe TRBD1 (6 bases). CDR1 is LNHDA and CDR2 is SQIVND in the germline V gene (reference sequence). This CDR3 is built from 15 residues. Trimming shortened V by 3 bases and J by 7 bases, and 16 bases separated the two germline ends. The CDR3 is CASSMPQGHGQPQHF. The CDR3 coding sequence is TGTGCCAGTAGTATGCCACAGGGCCATGGACAGCCCCAGCATTTT.

This chain links TRBV19 with TRBJ1-5; 7 bases line up with TRBD1. The CDR3 is 15 residues long. Germline loops: CDR1 LNHDA, CDR2 SQIVND (reference sequence). V was pared by 7 bases and J by 3 bases, with 9 bases of the junction left unmatched. CDR3 nucleotide sequence: TGTGCCAGTATGGGACAGATAAGGCACAATCAGCCCCAGCATTTT. Translation gives CASMGQIRHNQPQHF.

The CDR3 sequence: CASSALSGGAGDTQYF. CDR3 bases: TGTGCCAGCAGTGCACTTAGCGGGGGGGCTGGAGATACGCAGTATTTT. The chain joins TRBV6-1 to TRBJ2-3, with 11 bases identical to TRBD2. V shed 4 bases, J shed 5 bases, and the junction held 8 bases outside the gene matches. Germline CDR1 MNHNS, CDR2 SASEGT. The CDR3 spans 16 residues.

The rearrangement links TRBV28 to TRBJ2-5; 14 nucleotides agree with TRBD2. The CDR3 is 19 amino acids. The germline gives CDR1 MDHEN, CDR2 SYDVKM. V trimming: 3 bases; J trimming: 1 base; junction bases outside the gene matches: 10. In DNA, the CDR3 is TGTGCCAGCAGTTTCAGCTGGACTAGCGGGGGGATCTCCCAAGAGACCCAGTACTTC. Translating it yields CASSFSWTSGGISQETQYF. The whole variable domain, filled in from reference TRBV28 and TRBJ2-5, reads DVKVTQSSRYLVKRTGEKVFLECVQDMDHENMFWYRQDPGLGLRLIYFSYDVKMKEKGDIPEGYSVSREKKERFSLILESASTNQTSMYLCASSFSWTSGGISQETQYFGPGTRLLVL.

V gene TRBV19 combines with J gene TRBJ1-2; 9 bases fit TRBD1. J lost 7 bases, V lost 7 bases, and 10 bases had no gene match. From germline, CDR1 is LNHDA and CDR2 SQIVND (reference sequence). The CDR3 is 14 amino acids. The CDR3 is CASTPGQGIGGYTF. The CDR3 region has the DNA TGTGCCAGTACCCCGGGACAGGGTATTGGTGGCTACACCTTC. The full variable domain, its missing parts supplied by reference TRBV19 and TRBJ1-2, is DGGITQSPKYLFRKEGQNVTLSCEQNLNHDAMYWYRQDPGQGLRLIYYSQIVNDFQKGDIAEGYSVSREKKESFPLTVTSAQKNPTAFYLCASTPGQGIGGYTFGSGTRLTVV.

The chain uses TRBV12-5 and TRBJ2-7; 10 positions match TRBD2. Looked up from germline, CDR1 is LGHNT and CDR2 is FRNRAP. V was clipped by 4 bases and J by 7 bases; unmatched bases: 7. The CDR3 extends over 14 amino acids. Here the CDR3 reads CASGSIPTSGEQYF. The CDR3 DNA is TGTGCTAGTGGTTCGATCCCGACTAGCGGGGAGCAGTACTTC. Combining the CDR3 with reference TRBV12-5 and TRBJ2-7 gives the whole variable domain DARVTQTPRHKVTEMGQEVTMRCQPILGHNTVFWYRQTMMQGLELLAYFRNRAPLDDSGMPKDRFSAEMPDATLATLKIQPSEPRDSAVYFCASGSIPTSGEQYFGPGTRLTVT.